A single sample gave rise to the 22 T cell receptor beta chains below, sequenced in a study of CD8 T cells in Susac syndrome. Random hexamers were used to reverse transcribe an amount of about 0.45 to 1 ug RNA. Each CDR3 protein gets one entry after TCRdb re-called the immunoSEQ multiplex PCR reads with MiXCR. The sample contains 60,000 to 75,000 distinct CDR3 sequences, around 93% of which appear only once. The sequenced sample was CD8+ T cells from PBMCs. The receptors were gathered from a human donor in good health.

The chain has TRBV29-1 and TRBJ2-2; 7 bases fit TRBD2. V was pared by 1 base and J by 7 bases, with 6 bases of the junction left unmatched. CDR1 is SQVTM, CDR2 ANQGSEA, per germline. The CDR3 is 14 residues long. CDR3 DNA: TGCAGCGTTGAAGGGACTAGTGCTGACGGGGAGCTGTTTTTT. Its translation: CSVEGTSADGELFF.

V is TRBV6-5 and J is TRBJ1-2, with no clear D. CDR3 length: 13 residues. Germline loops: CDR1 MNHEY, CDR2 SVGAGI. The V end lost 7 bases, the J end lost 5 bases, and 14 bases lay between the germline ends. The CDR3 DNA is TGTGCCAGCACCCTAGGTGTGGCATATGGCTACACCTTC. This encodes CASTLGVAYGYTF.

This rearrangement joins TRBV7-3 to TRBJ2-3; 7 bases fit TRBD2. The germline CDR1 and CDR2 sequences are SGHTA and FQGTGA. V lost 6 bases and J lost 2; bases outside the gene matches: 11. This CDR3 contains 16 residues. The CDR3 is CASSPGGAGNTDTQYF. CDR3 sequence (DNA): TGTGCCAGCAGTCCCGGGGGAGCGGGGAACACAGATACGCAGTATTTT.

This rearrangement joins TRBV7-9 to TRBJ2-7; D is possibly TRBD2 (5 bases). This CDR3 region has 11 residues. The germline V and J ends were trimmed by 5 bases and 5 bases, with 7 bases remaining between them. Germline V CDR1 and CDR2: SEHNR, FQNEAQ (reference sequence). As DNA, the CDR3 is TGTGCCAGCAGCCACGGGGACGAGCAGTACTTC. Its translation: CASSHGDEQYF.

The chain joins TRBV20-1 to TRBJ1-6; possibly TRBD1 for D (5 bases). This CDR3 contains 12 residues. The V end lost 6 bases, the J end lost 7 bases, and 10 bases lay between the germline ends. Germline CDR1 reads DFQATT; CDR2 reads SNEGSKA (reference sequence). CDR3 sequence (DNA): TGCAGTGCGGGGGAGGGAAATTCACCCCTCCACTTT. Translated, it gives CSAGEGNSPLHF.

The chain employs TRBV4-2 and TRBJ1-5, with D possibly matching TRBD1 (5 bases). Trimming took off 0 bases at V and 3 bases at J, with 9 bases between the two ends. This CDR3 region has 15 residues. Looked up from germline, CDR1 is LGHNA and CDR2 is YNFKEQ. The CDR3 loop is CASSQDAGPNQPQHF. The CDR3 nucleotides are TGTGCCAGCAGCCAAGATGCAGGGCCCAATCAGCCCCAGCATTTT.

The chain carries TRBV7-9 and TRBJ1-1; perhaps TRBD1 as D (6 bases). This CDR3 region has 16 residues. Trimming took 5 bases from V and 6 from J, leaving 22 bases between them. Germline values: CDR1 SEHNR, CDR2 FQNEAQ (reference sequence). Here the CDR3 DNA reads TGTGCCAGCAGCGACCGAACCGTCGGGGGGCTCGCTGAAGCTTTCTTT. This codes for CASSDRTVGGLAEAFF.

This sequence joins TRBV7-9 and TRBJ1-1; D gene unclear. Per the germline V gene, CDR1 is SEHNR and CDR2 is FQNEAQ (reference sequence). The CDR3 totals 13 residues. V was trimmed by 4 bases and J by 7 bases, leaving 13 bases between them. The CDR3 DNA is TGTGCCAGCAGCTCGCCGGTTGGGAGTGAAGCTTTCTTT. Amino acid sequence: CASSSPVGSEAFF.

The rearrangement uses TRBV4-1 and TRBJ1-1; tentative D call: TRBD1 (5 bases). Germline assignment: CDR1 MGHRA and CDR2 YSYEKL. Between the trimmed V and J ends, which lost 6 bases and 2 bases, there was a span of 13 bases. CDR3 length equals 14 residues. This chain's CDR3 is CASSRGHINTEAFF. The DNA for the CDR3 is TGCGCCAGCAGTCGAGGACATATTAACACTGAAGCTTTCTTT.

The J gene is TRBJ2-6, the V gene TRBV7-3; TRBD1 might be the D (6 bases). V lost 5 bases and J lost 4, with 12 bases in between. This CDR3 comprises 15 residues. CDR1 is SGHTA, CDR2 FQGTGA, per germline. DNA of the CDR3: TGTGCCAGCAGCCCCTGGGGGCTCGGGGCCAACGTCCTGACTTTC. It codes for CASSPWGLGANVLTF. The full variable domain, its missing parts supplied by reference TRBV7-3 and TRBJ2-6, is GAGVSQTPSNKVTEKGKYVELRCDPISGHTALYWYRQSLGQGPEFLIYFQGTGAADDSGLPNDRFFAVRPEGSVSTLKIQRTERGDSAVYLCASSPWGLGANVLTFGAGSRLTVL.

The J gene is TRBJ2-7, the V gene TRBV7-2, with D unclear. Trimming pared 9 bases from V and 3 bases from J, leaving 3 bases between. From germline, CDR1 is SGHTA and CDR2 FQGNSA. The CDR3 extends over 9 amino acids. The CDR3 sequence is CASLYEQYF. As DNA, the CDR3 is TGTGCCAGTCTCTACGAGCAGTACTTC.

This chain joins TRBV10-3 and TRBJ1-1; no clear D gene. The V gene's germline CDR1 is ENHRY and CDR2 SYGVKD. V was pared by 5 bases and J by 5 bases, with 9 bases between. The CDR3 sequence is 12 residues long. In nucleotides, the CDR3 is TGTGCCATCAGTCCCGCTGGGACTGAAGCTTTCTTT. As protein: CAISPAGTEAFF.

V usage is TRBV7-9 and J usage is TRBJ2-7; tentative D call: TRBD2 (5 bases). The CDR3 spans 13 residues. The V end was cut by 1 base, the J end by 5 bases, with 9 bases between. The germline V gene encodes CDR1 SEHNR and CDR2 FQNEAQ (reference sequence). CDR3 nucleotides: TGTGCCAGCAGCTTAGGCCCGGGGAACGAGCAGTACTTC. Translating gives CASSLGPGNEQYF.

The chain links TRBV7-2 to TRBJ2-7; possible D gene TRBD2, 6 bases. Trimming left V 5 bases short and J 0 bases short, with 17 bases between. The CDR3 is made up of 16 amino acids. Germline values: CDR1 SGHTA, CDR2 FQGNSA. The CDR3 spells CASSLAGWGDSYEQYV. The CDR3 coding sequence is TGTGCCAGCAGCCTGGCGGGGTGGGGGGACTCCTACGAGCAGTACGTC.

This chain connects TRBV19 to TRBJ1-4, with 7 bases lining up with TRBD1. The CDR3 is 15 residues long. Germline loops: CDR1 LNHDA, CDR2 SQIVND (reference sequence). V gave up 6 bases and J gave up 6 bases; unmatched junction bases: 10. CDR3 sequence reads: CASSDDGQADEKLFF. The CDR3 bases are TGTGCCAGTAGCGACGATGGACAGGCGGATGAAAAACTGTTTTTT.

This chain joins TRBV30 and TRBJ1-6; D is possibly TRBD1 (6 bases). The CDR3 totals 12 residues. CDR1 is GTSNPN and CDR2 is SVGIG in the germline V gene (reference sequence). Trimming removed 7 bases from V and 15 bases from J, with 19 bases in between. The CDR3 coding sequence is TGTGCCTCCCGTAGCGGGGGCCAGGGCCTCCACTTT. Its translation: CASRSGGQGLHF.

The chain employs TRBV2 and TRBJ2-4; weak D call: TRBD2 (5 bases). Trimming removed 7 bases from V and 7 bases from J, with 11 bases in between. CDR3 length: 12 amino acids. CDR1 is SNHLY and CDR2 is FYNNEI in the germline V gene. The CDR3 loop reads CASTEGTNIQYF. In DNA, the CDR3 is TGTGCCAGCACCGAGGGAACGAACATTCAGTACTTC.

This chain joins TRBV7-9 and TRBJ2-5; D not certain. The CDR3 is made up of 14 amino acids. CDR1 is SEHNR, CDR2 FQNEAQ, per germline (reference sequence). V was pared by 2 bases and J by 2 bases, with 9 bases between. CDR3 amino acids: CASSLPNSQETQYF. The CDR3 nucleotides are TGTGCCAGCAGCTTACCAAACAGTCAAGAGACCCAGTACTTC.

The chain combines TRBV2 with TRBJ2-5; D remains ambiguous. Germline-derived CDR1 and CDR2 are SNHLY and FYNNEI. The V and J ends lost 1 base and 5 bases respectively, with 11 bases between them. The CDR3 length is 14 residues. CDR3 loop: CASSEEDLRETQYF. CDR3 DNA: TGTGCCAGCAGTGAAGAGGACCTGCGGGAGACCCAGTACTTC.

V is TRBV7-9 and J is TRBJ2-7; D gene uncertain. This CDR3 spans 13 amino acids. Trimming took 1 base from V and 12 from J, leaving 16 bases between them. Germline V CDR1 and CDR2: SEHNR, FQNEAQ (reference sequence). The CDR3 is CASSLVNSPRSYF. CDR3 sequence (DNA): TGTGCCAGCAGCTTAGTCAACTCCCCGCGATCGTACTTC.

The V gene is TRBV13, the J gene TRBJ1-4; D is possibly TRBD1 (5 bases). V was trimmed by 4 bases and J by 3 bases, leaving 12 bases between them. Germline V CDR1 and CDR2: PRHDT, FYEKMQ (reference sequence). This CDR3 is built from 15 residues. CDR3 amino acids: CASSSAEGPNEKLFF. The CDR3 nucleotides are TGTGCCAGCAGCTCCGCCGAGGGACCTAATGAAAAACTGTTTTTT.

The table lists this clonotype with a count of one. This chain connects TRBV15 to TRBJ2-5, with unresolved D. The V end was cut by 6 bases, the J end by 2 bases, with 19 bases between. This CDR3 spans 16 amino acids. Germline assignment: CDR1 LNHNV and CDR2 YYDKDF (reference sequence). In nucleotides, the CDR3 is TGTGCCACCAGACCTATCCCGGGTCAGGAGCAAGAGACCCAGTACTTC. Translated, it gives CATRPIPGQEQETQYF.